The 18 T cell receptor beta chains below all came from one sample that was sequenced in a study of blood T cell repertoires in COVID-19. Using immunoSEQ multiplex PCR, the repertoire was profiled, and TCRdb retains in-frame clones only, with some absent. The repertoire has a few hundred thousand clones, around 85% of them found once; the top ten carry roughly 3.9%. Sequencing input: peripheral blood. These receptors all stem from a woman aged 18-35 years with acute or convalescent COVID-19.

CDR3 sequence reads: CASSFQTGATNEKLFF. In nucleotides, the CDR3 is TGTGCCAGCAGTTTTCAGACCGGGGCAACTAATGAAAAACTGTTTTTT. The chain is built from TRBV27 and TRBJ1-4, with no clear D. Per the germline V gene, CDR1 is MNHEY and CDR2 is SMNVEV (reference sequence). This CDR3 comprises 16 residues. V gave up 3 bases and J gave up 0 bases, with 11 bases separating them. Variable domain in full (rest from reference TRBV27 and TRBJ1-4): EAQVTQNPRYLITVTGKKLTVTCSQNMNHEYMSWYRQDPGLGLRQIYYSMNVEVTDKGDVPEGYKVSRKEKRNFPLILESPSPNQTSLYFCASSFQTGATNEKLFFGSGTQLSVL.

The chain combines TRBV5-1 with TRBJ2-3; 9 nucleotides align to TRBD2. J gave up 4 bases and V 6 bases, and 9 bases lay outside the gene matches. The CDR3 sequence is 15 residues long. Germline-derived CDR1 and CDR2 are SGHRS and YFSETQ. CDR3 bases: TGCGCCAGCACCCTGGTCGGCGGGGGGGCAGATACGCAGTATTTT. It codes for CASTLVGGGADTQYF. The full variable domain, its missing parts supplied by reference TRBV5-1 and TRBJ2-3, is KAGVTQTPRYLIKTRGQQVTLSCSPISGHRSVSWYQQTPGQGLQFLFEYFSETQRNKGNFPGRFSGRQFSNSRSEMNVSTLELGDSALYLCASTLVGGGADTQYFGPGTRLTVL.

This clone occurred a few times. V gene TRBV28 combines with J gene TRBJ1-3; D is undetermined. V was cut by 2 bases and J by 0 bases, with 8 bases left in between. Germline CDR1 and CDR2: MDHEN and SYDVKM. The CDR3 consists of 15 residues. CDR3 nucleotide sequence: TGTGCCAGCAGTTTAGAGGCGAACTCTGGAAACACCATATATTTT. This encodes CASSLEANSGNTIYF. The full variable domain, its missing parts supplied by reference TRBV28 and TRBJ1-3, is DVKVTQSSRYLVKRTGEKVFLECVQDMDHENMFWYRQDPGLGLRLIYFSYDVKMKEKGDIPEGYSVSREKKERFSLILESASTNQTSMYLCASSLEANSGNTIYFGEGSWLTVV.

The chain employs TRBV2 and TRBJ2-1, with a tentative D call TRBD2 (7 bases). Trimming shortened V by 6 bases and J by 7 bases, and 16 bases separated the two germline ends. This CDR3 is 14 amino acids long. Germline CDR1 SNHLY, CDR2 FYNNEI. The CDR3 is CASRLEGGPNEQFF. The CDR3 bases are TGTGCCAGCAGGTTGGAGGGGGGGCCAAATGAGCAGTTCTTC.

The CDR3 DNA sequence: TGTGCCAGCAGTCCCAGTCCCGGGACAGGGTACGAGCAGTACTTC. It encodes CASSPSPGTGYEQYF. This chain links TRBV27 with TRBJ2-7; TRBD1 agrees at 9 bases. Germline loops: CDR1 MNHEY, CDR2 SMNVEV (reference sequence). The CDR3 extends over 15 amino acids. V lost 5 bases to trimming and J lost 4 bases; unmatched junction nucleotides: 9.

The rearrangement joins TRBV27 to TRBJ1-6; D is uncertain. Germline loops: CDR1 MNHEY, CDR2 SMNVEV (reference sequence). The CDR3 runs to 14 residues. V lost 3 bases, J lost 7 bases, and 10 bases lay in between. The DNA of the CDR3 is TGTGCCAGCAGTTTCGATTCGGGGAATTCACCCCTCCACTTT. Protein: CASSFDSGNSPLHF.

The rearrangement uses TRBV28 and TRBJ1-1; a possible D gene is TRBD1 (6 bases). The CDR3 contains 13 residues. The V gene's germline CDR1 is MDHEN and CDR2 SYDVKM. V gave up 7 bases and J gave up 4 bases, with 13 bases separating them. The CDR3 reads CASTHRVGTEAFF. The DNA for the CDR3 is TGTGCCAGCACCCACAGGGTGGGCACTGAAGCTTTCTTT.

The chain uses TRBV12-3 or TRBV12-4 and TRBJ2-7; D is possibly TRBD2 (6 bases). V was shortened by 8 bases and J by 2 bases, with 10 bases between the two germline ends. The CDR3 spans 12 residues. The CDR3 sequence: CASGGSPYEQYF. CDR3 DNA: TGTGCCAGCGGGGGGTCCCCCTACGAGCAGTACTTC.

This rearrangement joins TRBV4-1 to TRBJ2-1; TRBD2 matches 12 bases. Looked up from germline, CDR1 is MGHRA and CDR2 is YSYEKL. Losses at the gene ends were 4 bases for V and 13 bases for J; bases not matched to a gene: 14. CDR3 length: 16 residues. CDR3 in amino acids: CASSLVSSGGAGVQFF. CDR3 in DNA: TGCGCCAGCAGCCTCGTGTCTAGCGGGGGGGCCGGCGTTCAGTTCTTC.

This chain uses TRBV19 with TRBJ1-2; 8 bases agree with TRBD1. The germline CDR1 and CDR2 sequences are LNHDA and SQIVND (reference sequence). Unmatched junction bases numbered 6, after V lost 7 bases and J lost 8 bases. This CDR3 has 12 amino acids. The CDR3 loop reads CASTATGEGYTF. The DNA for the CDR3 is TGTGCCAGTACTGCGACAGGGGAAGGCTACACCTTC. The complete variable domain, with remaining parts taken from reference TRBV19 and TRBJ1-2, reads DGGITQSPKYLFRKEGQNVTLSCEQNLNHDAMYWYRQDPGQGLRLIYYSQIVNDFQKGDIAEGYSVSREKKESFPLTVTSAQKNPTAFYLCASTATGEGYTFGSGTRLTVV.

In DNA form, the CDR3 reads TGCAGTGCTAGTACTAGCGGGAGGGTGTACGAGCAGTACTTC. It translates to CSASTSGRVYEQYF. The V gene is TRBV20-1, the J gene TRBJ2-7, with TRBD2 identical over 13 bases. Germline CDR1 reads DFQATT; CDR2 reads SNEGSKA (reference sequence). Germline trimming cut 3 bases from V and 4 bases from J; bases unmatched to any gene: 3. The CDR3 is made up of 14 amino acids.

This clone was picked up a small number of times. The chain recombines TRBV5-6 with TRBJ1-1, with D possibly being TRBD1 (6 bases). Deletions cut 0 bases from V and 10 bases from J, with 16 bases between. The germline V gene has CDR1 SGHDT and CDR2 YYEEEE. This CDR3 is built from 14 residues. CDR3 sequence: CASSLAGGGGTAFF. CDR3 bases: TGTGCCAGCAGCTTGGCCGGGGGAGGGGGTACAGCTTTCTTT.

The chain recombines TRBV15 with TRBJ2-7; perhaps TRBD2 as D (5 bases). V dropped 0 bases and J dropped 0 bases, with 9 bases sitting between them. The V gene's germline CDR1 is LNHNV and CDR2 YYDKDF (reference sequence). This CDR3 is 15 amino acids long. In DNA, the CDR3 is TGTGCCACCAGCAGAGACACGGGAAGCTCCTACGAGCAGTACTTC. Protein sequence: CATSRDTGSSYEQYF.

The V call is TRBV19, the J call TRBJ1-1, with D hard to call. The CDR3 runs 16 residues. V was shortened by 3 bases and J by 1 base, with 15 bases between the two germline ends. Per the germline V gene, CDR1 is LNHDA and CDR2 is SQIVND (reference sequence). This chain's CDR3 is CASSIRSDTWNTEAFF. The CDR3, as DNA: TGTGCCAGTAGTATTCGGTCCGACACCTGGAACACTGAAGCTTTCTTT.

The V and J genes are TRBV5-1 and TRBJ2-1, with 7 bases that match TRBD1. Looked up from germline, CDR1 is SGHRS and CDR2 is YFSETQ. The CDR3 totals 13 residues. Trimming removed 3 bases from V and 8 bases from J; junction bases left unmatched: 5. CDR3 sequence: CASSYTGDDEQFF. The CDR3 nucleotides read TGCGCCAGCAGCTATACAGGGGACGATGAGCAGTTCTTC.

This clone has only one observation. The chain employs TRBV19 and TRBJ1-5; D is unclear. Between the trimmed V and J ends, which lost 3 bases and 6 bases, there was a span of 15 bases. The CDR3 spans 15 residues. Germline CDR1 is LNHDA and CDR2 is SQIVND (reference sequence). The CDR3 sequence is CASSMDRGASQPQHF. The CDR3, as DNA: TGTGCCAGTAGTATGGATCGCGGAGCAAGTCAGCCCCAGCATTTT.

The chain is built from TRBV12-3 or TRBV12-4 and TRBJ1-1; tentative D call: TRBD1 (5 bases). The V and J ends lost 2 bases and 3 bases respectively, with 7 bases between them. CDR3 length equals 13 residues. For the CDR3, the DNA is TGTGCCAGCAGTTTATCCAGGGACACTGAAGCTTTCTTT. Its protein product is CASSLSRDTEAFF.

The chain couples TRBV2 to TRBJ2-7; 8 bases are shared with TRBD2. The V gene end was trimmed by 7 bases and the J gene end by 4 bases; junction bases not matched to a gene: 12. The CDR3 sequence is 15 residues long. Germline V gene data show CDR1 as SNHLY and CDR2 as FYNNEI. CDR3 DNA: TGTGCCAGCACTCAAACCGGGACTAGATTATACGAGCAGTACTTC. Its translation: CASTQTGTRLYEQYF.